The 17 T cell receptor beta chains below come from one sample, sequenced in a study of blood T cell repertoires in COVID-19. The table came from immunoSEQ multiplex PCR; TCRdb's copy has only in-frame clones and leaves some out. The sample consists of about 120,000 clones, 60% to 85% of them appearing once. Sequenced material: peripheral blood. These receptor sequences come from a man in his 70s with acute or convalescent COVID-19.

This sequence joins TRBV6-5 and TRBJ1-2; 7 nucleotides agree with TRBD1. J gave up 8 bases and V 6 bases, and 12 bases lay outside the gene matches. This CDR3 region has 14 residues. Germline V gives CDR1 MNHEY, CDR2 SVGAGI. The CDR3 DNA is TGTGCCAGCAGCCTCCGACAGGGAAGTAGCGGCTACACCTTC. Residues: CASSLRQGSSGYTF.

This clone has just one count. This chain joins TRBV9 and TRBJ2-5, with TRBD2 as a possible D gene (6 bases). The CDR3 consists of 15 residues. The V gene lost 2 bases and the J gene lost 3 bases, with 14 bases spanning the gap. Germline values: CDR1 SGDLS, CDR2 YYNGEE. For the CDR3, the DNA is TGTGCCAGCAGCGTTCGGACTACAGGAGAAGAGACCCAGTACTTC. It codes for CASSVRTTGEETQYF.

This clone was counted once. The rearrangement joins TRBV7-9 to TRBJ1-1; maybe TRBD1 (5 bases). CDR1 is SEHNR, CDR2 FQNEAQ, per germline (reference sequence). The CDR3 covers 12 residues. V was pared by 8 bases and J by 4 bases, with 11 bases between. In DNA form, the CDR3 reads TGTGCCAGCGGAGGGGACGGCACTGAAGCTTTCTTT. Translation: CASGGDGTEAFF.

The chain carries TRBV29-1 and TRBJ1-1; unclear D gene. This CDR3 has 13 residues. The germline CDR1 and CDR2 sequences are SQVTM and ANQGSEA. V lost 3 bases, J lost 1 base, and 9 bases lay in between. CDR3 region: CSVDPGRNTEAFF. CDR3 nucleotides: TGCAGCGTTGACCCGGGGAGGAACACTGAAGCTTTCTTT.

This clone appeared a few times. The V and J genes are TRBV2 and TRBJ1-2, with 10 bases that match TRBD1. The CDR3 has 14 residues. Germline V gives CDR1 SNHLY, CDR2 FYNNEI. V gave up 3 bases and J gave up 7 bases; unmatched junction bases: 5. DNA of the CDR3: TGTGCCAGCAGTGACGGACAGGGGGTTGGTGGCTACACCTTC. This codes for CASSDGQGVGGYTF.

The table lists this clone with a count of one. The chain joins TRBV23-1 to TRBJ2-1, with 8 bases identical to TRBD1. TRBV23-1 is reported as an ORF; its role is uncertain. The CDR3 length is 14 residues. Germline trimming cut 9 bases from V and 2 bases from J; bases unmatched to any gene: 6. This CDR3 reads CARVDRGTYNEQFF. The CDR3 DNA reads as TGCGCCAGAGTCGACAGGGGAACCTACAATGAGCAGTTCTTC.

V usage is TRBV19 and J usage is TRBJ1-2; D is possibly TRBD1 (6 bases). The CDR3 sequence is 15 residues long. Trimming left V 0 bases short and J 5 bases short, with 13 bases between. In germline, CDR1 is LNHDA, CDR2 SQIVND (reference sequence). The chain's CDR3 is CASSIDVRQGYGYTF. CDR3 nucleotide sequence: TGTGCCAGTAGTATAGATGTAAGGCAGGGGTATGGCTACACCTTC.

This chain connects TRBV3-1 (or the pseudogene TRBV3-2) to TRBJ1-6; 9 bases align to TRBD1. Germline V gene sequence: CDR1 LGHDT, CDR2 YNNKEL (reference sequence). Trimming cost V 1 base and J 5 bases; bases outside gene matches: 9. CDR3 size: 18 residues. The CDR3 DNA follows: TGTGCCAGCAGCCAAGGAACAGGGGGCTCGGTCGATAATTCACCCCTCCACTTT. Translated, it gives CASSQGTGGSVDNSPLHF.

The gene calls are TRBV27 and TRBJ2-2; D is uncertain. V shed 7 bases and J shed 5 bases, with 14 bases lying between them. CDR1 and CDR2 (germline): MNHEY, SMNVEV (reference sequence). The length of the CDR3 is 14 residues. The CDR3 protein is CASKGPGLTGELFF. The CDR3 DNA reads TGTGCCAGCAAAGGCCCGGGTTTAACCGGGGAGCTGTTTTTT.

J is TRBJ2-2 and V is TRBV11-3; TRBD2 agrees at 7 bases. In germline, CDR1 is SGHNT, CDR2 YENEEA. The CDR3 covers 14 residues. J was trimmed by 4 bases and V by 3 bases; bases with no gene match: 2. In DNA form, the CDR3 reads TGTGCCAGCAGCTTGACTAGCATCACCGGGGAGCTGTTTTTT. Protein product: CASSLTSITGELFF.

The table lists this clone with a count of one. The DNA for the CDR3 is TGTGCCAGCTCACCACAAGGGGGTCAAGAGACCCAGTACTTC. This encodes CASSPQGGQETQYF. The J gene is TRBJ2-5, the V gene TRBV18, with D possibly being TRBD1 (6 bases). The CDR3 covers 14 residues. The ends were cut back, 1 base at V and 2 bases at J, with 8 bases in the middle. The germline V gene has CDR1 KGHSH and CDR2 LQKENI.

The chain combines TRBV7-6 with TRBJ2-7, with 9 bases matching TRBD1. CDR1 and CDR2 from the germline V gene are SGHVS and FNYEAQ. CDR3 length: 17 residues. V dropped 0 bases and J dropped 5; count of bases not matched to a gene: 11. The CDR3 sequence: CASSLAAGGTGIHEQYF. The CDR3 coding sequence is TGTGCCAGCAGCTTAGCTGCAGGCGGGACAGGGATCCACGAGCAGTACTTC.

The rearrangement joins TRBV3-1 (or the pseudogene TRBV3-2) to TRBJ1-6; possible D gene TRBD1, 5 bases. The V and J ends lost 0 bases and 9 bases respectively, with 21 bases between them. The CDR3 totals 18 residues. Germline lookup yields CDR1 LGHDT and CDR2 YNNKEL (reference sequence). Here the CDR3 reads CASSQDSGGGAWSSPLHF. The CDR3 DNA follows: TGTGCCAGCAGCCAAGATTCGGGGGGAGGGGCCTGGAGTTCACCCCTCCACTTT.

The chain carries TRBV7-2 and TRBJ1-2; 7 positions match TRBD1. CDR1 is SGHTA and CDR2 is FQGNSA in the germline V gene. CDR3 length: 14 residues. The J segment lost 5 bases and the V segment lost 5 bases, leaving 8 bases of the junction unmatched. The CDR3 region is CASSPQPGGYGYTF. CDR3 coding DNA: TGTGCCAGCAGCCCACAGCCAGGGGGGTATGGCTACACCTTC. Filled out from reference TRBV7-2 and TRBJ1-2, the complete variable domain reads GAGVSQSPSNKVTEKGKDVELRCDPISGHTALYWYRQSLGQGLEFLIYFQGNSAPDKSGLPSDRFSAERTGGSVSTLTIQRTQQEDSAVYLCASSPQPGGYGYTFGSGTRLTVV.

The V gene is TRBV30, the J gene TRBJ1-4, with 7 bases identical to TRBD1. Germline CDR1 reads GTSNPN; CDR2 reads SVGIG (reference sequence). The V gene end was trimmed by 2 bases and the J gene end by 3 bases; junction bases not matched to a gene: 6. The CDR3 length is 15 residues. The CDR3 loop reads CAWSTTGLANEKLFF. The CDR3 DNA sequence: TGTGCCTGGAGTACGACAGGGTTGGCTAATGAAAAACTGTTTTTT.

The rearrangement uses TRBV15 and TRBJ2-7; 7 bases are a match to TRBD2. This CDR3 region has 14 residues. After removal of 9 bases from V and 2 bases from J, the junction contained 10 bases not matched to a gene. Germline assignment: CDR1 LNHNV and CDR2 YYDKDF (reference sequence). CDR3 residues: CATKLAAGAYEQYF. Written as DNA, the CDR3 is TGTGCCACTAAGTTAGCGGCGGGAGCCTACGAGCAGTACTTC.

CDR3 sequence (DNA): TGTGCCAGCAGCGCTCGAGGGACTAGCGGTTACAATGAGCAGTTCTTC. Its protein is CASSARGTSGYNEQFF. The V and J genes are TRBV9 and TRBJ2-1; 11 bases are a match to TRBD2. The germline V gene encodes CDR1 SGDLS and CDR2 YYNGEE. The V segment lost 3 bases and the J segment 4 bases; nucleotides outside the gene matches: 6. There are 16 residues in the CDR3.